The 27 T cell receptor beta chains reported below all come from one sample, sequenced in a study of CXCR3-negative and CXCR3-positive naive CD8 T cells. General observations from the study: When CXCR3-positive naive cells were set against CXCR3-negative naive cells, the former had more hydrophobic TRB CDR3s.

The antigens these receptors bind are not known. Preparation of TRB cDNA libraries relied on 5' RACE carrying UMI labels. TCRdb re-called the 5' RACE reads and gives one entry per CDR3 protein, without DNA. The ten most abundant clones cover nearly 0.5% of a sample with 150,000 or so distinct CDR3 sequences. Sequencing was performed on naive CXCR3+ CD8+ T cells from blood. Subset described: CD45RO-CCR7+CD27+CD95- naive CD8+ T cells expressing CXCR3 (TNR3+). The receptors here all came from a human donor in good health. Some clones in this sample may be carry-over from other donors' samples.

The rearrangement uses TRBV14 and TRBJ2-2. In germline, CDR1 is SGHDN, CDR2 FVKESK. The CDR3 has 14 amino acids. The CDR3 spells CASRNQANTGELFF.

This CDR3 is CASSLGEDEQFF. The chain has TRBV7-9 and TRBJ2-1. This CDR3 spans 12 amino acids. Germline V lookup: CDR1 SEHNR, CDR2 FQNEAQ (reference sequence).

V gene TRBV28 combines with J gene TRBJ2-7; TCRdb's D call of TRBD2 is untestable without DNA. There are 14 residues in the CDR3. In germline, CDR1 is MDHEN, CDR2 SYDVKM. The CDR3 loop reads CASSFFAGAYEQYF.

This chain joins TRBV9 and TRBJ2-2; the D call of TRBD2 rests on TCRdb alone, since no DNA is present to check it. From germline, CDR1 is SGDLS and CDR2 YYNGEE. The CDR3 totals 14 residues. The CDR3 is CASSSTTNTGELFF.

This chain links TRBV5-5 with TRBJ2-7; TCRdb reports TRBD1, a call that lacks DNA to check it against. The CDR3 is 14 amino acids. The germline V gene encodes CDR1 SGHKS and CDR2 YYEKEE (reference sequence). The CDR3 reads CASSSGTALYEQYF.

This chain links TRBV10-2 with TRBJ2-5; TCRdb outputs TRBD1, but without DNA this stays unchecked. Germline CDR1 WSHSY, CDR2 SAAADI. The CDR3 contains 15 residues. The CDR3 sequence: CASTLTGGYGETQYF.

This sequence joins TRBV20-1 and TRBJ1-3. The CDR3 is made up of 16 amino acids. Germline assignment: CDR1 DFQATT and CDR2 SNEGSKA (reference sequence). This CDR3 reads CSARDLGRISGNTIYF.

The chain uses TRBV28 and TRBJ2-7; TCRdb's assignment of TRBD1 cannot be checked, as there is no DNA. Germline V gene data show CDR1 as MDHEN and CDR2 as SYDVKM. The CDR3 is made up of 14 amino acids. The CDR3 region is CASSRRTNSYEQYF. Complete variable domain (other parts from reference TRBV28 and TRBJ2-7): DVKVTQSSRYLVKRTGEKVFLECVQDMDHENMFWYRQDPGLGLRLIYFSYDVKMKEKGDIPEGYSVSREKKERFSLILESASTNQTSMYLCASSRRTNSYEQYFGPGTRLTVT.

This chain uses TRBV2 with TRBJ2-2. CDR3 size: 13 residues. From germline, CDR1 is SNHLY and CDR2 FYNNEI. The CDR3 region is CVSSLGNTGELFF.

The V gene is TRBV7-8, the J gene TRBJ2-3; checking the TCRdb D call of TRBD2 is not possible without DNA. Germline assignment: CDR1 SGHVS and CDR2 FQNEAQ. This CDR3 contains 16 residues. CDR3 sequence reads: CASSYLAGGTTDTQYF.

The genes are TRBV14 and TRBJ1-5. CDR1 SGHDN and CDR2 FVKESK come from the germline V gene. This CDR3 has 14 residues. CDR3 loop: CASSQGSSGQPQHF.

The rearrangement joins TRBV20-1 to TRBJ1-1. The CDR3 spans 14 residues. From germline, CDR1 is DFQATT and CDR2 SNEGSKA (reference sequence). CDR3 region: CSALVIGQNHRAFF.

The rearrangement uses TRBV3-1 and TRBJ2-7; there is no DNA to check the TCRdb D call of TRBD2. In germline, CDR1 is LGHDT, CDR2 YNNKEL (reference sequence). The CDR3 runs to 18 residues. This CDR3 reads CASSQDPASGRVDYEQYF.

The chain carries TRBV6-1 and TRBJ2-1; TCRdb calls TRBD2, which cannot be checked without DNA. The CDR3 contains 14 residues. Per the germline V gene, CDR1 is MNHNS and CDR2 is SASEGT. The CDR3 loop is CASWGLVDYNEQFF.

The V call is TRBV9, the J call TRBJ2-7. Germline assignment: CDR1 SGDLS and CDR2 YYNGEE. The CDR3 length is 13 residues. CDR3: CASSVDLTYEQYF. The full variable domain, rest sourced from reference TRBV9 and TRBJ2-7, is DSGVTQTPKHLITATGQRVTLRCSPRSGDLSVYWYQQSLDQGLQFLIQYYNGEERAKGNILERFSAQQFPDLHSELNLSSLELGDSALYFCASSVDLTYEQYFGPGTRLTVT.

The gene calls are TRBV7-9 and TRBJ1-1. Germline V lookup: CDR1 SEHNR, CDR2 FQNEAQ (reference sequence). The CDR3 totals 12 residues. CDR3 protein: CASSFGDTEAFF.

This sequence joins TRBV9 and TRBJ1-1. The CDR3 is 14 amino acids. CDR1 and CDR2 (germline): SGDLS, YYNGEE. CDR3 region: CASSRTGGGTEAFF.

This chain uses TRBV7-9 with TRBJ2-3. Germline V gene sequence: CDR1 SEHNR, CDR2 FQNEAQ (reference sequence). The CDR3 is 16 amino acids. The CDR3 protein is CASSSTVIGGTDTQYF.

This rearrangement joins TRBV29-1 to TRBJ1-1. CDR1 is SQVTM, CDR2 ANQGSEA, per germline. This CDR3 is 12 amino acids long. CDR3 amino acids: CSVEGFGTEAFF.

The chain carries TRBV19 and TRBJ1-1; the D call from TCRdb, TRBD1, cannot be confirmed without DNA. This CDR3 has 14 amino acids. Germline V CDR1 and CDR2: LNHDA, SQIVND (reference sequence). This chain's CDR3 is CASSTLQGIPEAFF.

The chain carries TRBV19 and TRBJ2-1; without DNA, the TCRdb call of TRBD1 cannot be checked. Per the germline V gene, CDR1 is LNHDA and CDR2 is SQIVND (reference sequence). This CDR3 spans 14 amino acids. The CDR3 loop reads CASCSGQGYNEQFF.

This chain links TRBV5-1 with TRBJ2-7. Germline lookup yields CDR1 SGHRS and CDR2 YFSETQ. The CDR3 runs 14 residues. CDR3 region: CASSLDPMGYEQYF.

The J gene is TRBJ2-7, the V gene TRBV25-1; TCRdb's assignment of TRBD1 cannot be checked, as there is no DNA. In germline, CDR1 is MGHDK, CDR2 SYGVNS. The CDR3 spans 14 residues. The CDR3 reads CASSDGGRGYEQYF.

J is TRBJ1-1 and V is TRBV29-1. Germline values: CDR1 SQVTM, CDR2 ANQGSEA. CDR3 length: 12 amino acids. The CDR3 protein is CSVEGSGSEAFF.

The chain links TRBV9 to TRBJ2-1; absent DNA, TCRdb's TRBD1 call cannot be checked. CDR3 length: 14 residues. CDR1 and CDR2 from the germline V gene are SGDLS and YYNGEE. The CDR3 protein is CASSVEGDYNEQFF.

The J gene is TRBJ1-6, the V gene TRBV5-1. The CDR3 spans 17 residues. Germline V gene data show CDR1 as SGHRS and CDR2 as YFSETQ. CDR3 sequence reads: CASSLFAVSSYNSPLHF.

The chain joins TRBV25-1 to TRBJ2-1; TCRdb designates TRBD1, a call that cannot be tested without DNA. In germline, CDR1 is MGHDK, CDR2 SYGVNS. The length of the CDR3 is 18 residues. CDR3 loop: CASSDQTGTQSSYNEQFF.